This TCR beta chain was retrieved from a study of blood T cell repertoires in COVID-19. Study overall: Acute-phase and convalescent COVID-19 samples originated in the United States, Italy and Spain. In each case, the material was cDNA or gDNA derived from T cells, B-cell-depleted T cells, or PBMCs.

Authors' analysis steps: Reference gene primer amplification yielded estimated nucleated cell counts. Profiling relied on immunoSEQ multiplex PCR, and the TCRdb table lists in-frame clones only, not all of them. The D gene and trimming were derived from the DNA, and the V and J assignments and clone size from that table. The sample has some 160,000 clones, around four fifths seen once. V was shortened by 4 bases and J by 0 bases, with 12 bases between the two germline ends. Germline V CDR1 and CDR2: KGHDR, SFDVKD. This CDR3 region has 16 residues. Sample: peripheral blood. This rearrangement joins TRBV24-1 to TRBJ2-1, with D possibly TRBD1 on 5 matching bases. The source is a woman in her seventies who had recovered from COVID-19. Written as DNA, the CDR3 is TGTGCCACCAGTGACCCCGGACAACACTCCTACAATGAGCAGTTCTTC. This codes for CATSDPGQHSYNEQFF.